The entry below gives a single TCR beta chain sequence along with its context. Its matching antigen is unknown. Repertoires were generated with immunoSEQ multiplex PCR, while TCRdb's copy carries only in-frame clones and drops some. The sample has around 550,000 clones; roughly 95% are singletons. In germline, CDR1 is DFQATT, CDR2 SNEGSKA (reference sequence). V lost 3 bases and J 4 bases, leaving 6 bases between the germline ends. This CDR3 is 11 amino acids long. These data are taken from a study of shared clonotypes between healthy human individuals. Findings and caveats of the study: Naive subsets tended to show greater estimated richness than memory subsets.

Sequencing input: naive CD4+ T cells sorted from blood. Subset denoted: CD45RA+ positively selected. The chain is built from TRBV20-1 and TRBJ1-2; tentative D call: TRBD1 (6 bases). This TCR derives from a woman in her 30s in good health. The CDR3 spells CSARGAYGYTF. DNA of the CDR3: TGCAGTGCTAGGGGGGCCTATGGCTACACCTTC.